The rows below give T cell receptor beta chains drawn from one sample of a study of cytomegalovirus exposure and HLA in healthy donors. Sequenced by immunoSEQ multiplex PCR; TCRdb stores in-frame clones only, minus some. The sample has about 160,000 clones, 65% to 85% seen once. Sample: PBMCs. The origin of the receptors is a boy younger than 10 in good health and CMV-seronegative. The CDR3 runs from the conserved cysteine through the conserved F or W. D genes are given only for firm matches. The size of a clone is reported for some rows only, either as once, few or many, or as a class for expanded clones.

>TRBV7-9|17|TRBD2|-|TRBJ2-5
CASSWGGLAGAEETQYF
TGTGCCAGCAGCTGGGGCGGACTAGCGGGAGCCGAGGAGACCCAGTACTTC
>TRBV7-2|15|TRBD2|-|TRBJ2-3
CASSPGSGESDTQYF
TGTGCCAGCAGCCCCGGGAGCGGGGAATCAGATACGCAGTATTTT
>TRBV27|15|-|-|TRBJ2-7
CASRTPGVSSYEQYF
TGTGCCAGCAGAACCCCCGGGGTAAGCTCCTACGAGCAGTACTTC
>TRBV27|13|-|-|TRBJ2-5
CASTPGGQETQYF
TGTGCCAGCACCCCAGGGGGGCAAGAGACCCAGTACTTC
>TRBV21-1|18|-|once|TRBJ2-5
CASSKGPGLAMWQETQYF
TGTGCCAGCAGCAAAGGGCCGGGACTAGCAATGTGGCAAGAGACCCAGTACTTC
>TRBV19|15|-|-|TRBJ1-1
CASSEGGRQNTEAFF
TGTGCCAGTAGTGAGGGGGGGCGGCAGAACACTGAAGCTTTCTTT
>TRBV9|15|TRBD2|-|TRBJ2-3
CASSFSGLSTDTQYF
TGTGCCAGCAGCTTTTCGGGACTATCCACAGATACGCAGTATTTT
>TRBV18|18|TRBD2|-|TRBJ2-3
CASSPPRTSGRGLDTQYF
TGTGCCAGCTCACCACCTCGGACTAGCGGGCGGGGGTTGGATACGCAGTATTTT
>TRBV7-6|15|TRBD1|-|TRBJ1-1
CASSSTGVRNTEAFF
TGTGCCAGCAGCTCCACAGGGGTGAGGAACACTGAAGCTTTCTTT
>TRBV5-6|15|TRBD2|-|TRBJ2-7
CASSLVSSGIHEQYF
TGTGCCAGCAGCTTAGTTTCTAGCGGGATACACGAGCAGTACTTC
>TRBV10-2|12|-|-|TRBJ1-1
CASWGGYTEAFF
TGCGCCAGCTGGGGGGGGTACACTGAAGCTTTCTTT
>TRBV7-9|13|-|-|TRBJ1-1
CASSFSRGPEAFF
TGTGCCAGCAGCTTCAGCAGGGGTCCTGAAGCTTTCTTT
>TRBV14|14|-|few|TRBJ1-2
CASSQRGANYGYTF
TGTGCCAGCAGCCAGCGGGGAGCTAACTATGGCTACACCTTC
>TRBV7-9|13|-|once|TRBJ1-2
CASSSRRDYGYTF
TGTGCCAGCAGCTCCCGGCGGGACTATGGCTACACCTTC
>TRBV4-3|15|-|-|TRBJ1-2
CASSQDLRKNYGYTF
TGCGCCAGCAGCCAAGACCTCAGGAAGAACTATGGCTACACCTTC
>TRBV7-2|15|-|once|TRBJ2-3
CASSLETRNLDTQYF
TGTGCCAGCAGCTTAGAAACTAGGAACTTAGATACGCAGTATTTT
>TRBV5-1|15|-|-|TRBJ1-1
CASNLGRRVGTEAFF
TGCGCCAGCAACTTGGGACGCAGGGTGGGGACTGAAGCTTTCTTT
>TRBV2|14|-|once|TRBJ1-1
CASSGRGENTEAFF
TGTGCCAGCAGTGGGAGGGGAGAGAACACTGAAGCTTTCTTT
>TRBV15|18|TRBD1|-|TRBJ1-3
CATSPDRTGLLSGNTIYF
TGTGCCACCAGCCCGGATAGGACAGGCCTCCTCTCTGGAAACACCATATATTTT
>TRBV2|14|TRBD1|-|TRBJ1-5
CASSLGTENQPQHF
TGTGCCAGCAGTTTGGGGACAGAGAATCAGCCCCAGCATTTT
>TRBV27|16|TRBD2|once|TRBJ2-1
CASSLPLAGGRNEQFF
TGTGCCAGCAGTTTGCCCTTAGCGGGGGGTAGGAATGAGCAGTTCTTC
>TRBV5-4|11|-|-|TRBJ1-1
CASAQGTEAFF
TGTGCCAGCGCTCAGGGGACTGAAGCTTTCTTT
>TRBV27|15|-|few|TRBJ1-3
CASSLQGTPGNTIYF
TGTGCCAGCAGTTTACAGGGGACACCTGGAAACACCATATATTTT
>TRBV19|13|-|-|TRBJ2-3
CASSIRGLDTQYF
TGTGCCAGTAGTATTAGGGGTCTAGATACGCAGTATTTT